This T cell receptor beta chain was found in a study of shared clonotypes between healthy human individuals (dated by TCRdb to about 2020). Context from the whole study: A few men and two women, aged 18 to 49 years, made up the cohort. For each donor, CD4 naive and CD4 memory were each given three plates, CD8 naive was given two plates, and CD8 memory was given one plate. Blood TCR repertoires of about five healthy adults were deeply sequenced to estimate repertoire size and the extent of clonotype sharing between individuals. Libraries were prepared and TCR repertoires were sequenced by different laboratories using diverse techniques, in order to increase sequencing depth and limit assay-specific biases. Each donor's leukapheresis produced roughly between about 0.85 and 10 billion PBMCs.

Using the deep immunoSEQ assay, TCR CDR3 regions were amplified from genomic DNA by multiplex PCR. Extracted genomic DNA from each cell subset was spread evenly across all wells of several immunoSEQ 96-well plates, with each plate serving as a replicate. For sorted subsets, about 200 ng genomic DNA, equal to some 30,000 T cell genomes, was loaded into each replicate PCR. Purified libraries were quantified with a Qubit 3.0 fluorometer, sized on a Bioanalyzer 2100, and re-quantified with the KAPA Library Quantification kit. Every immunoSEQ 96-well plate was sequenced on a dedicated single-read 150-cycle Illumina NextSeq 550 flow cell. As for the original processing: Because the immunoSEQ output included only junctional sequences and no quality scores, the filtering could not be the same as the filtering used for full-length reads. Sequences were annotated with PyIR, a Python wrapper for IgBLAST v1.9, using IMGT germline references to assign V/J genes and CDR3. Reads with weak V/J assignments (E-value above 1e-6), missing CDR3, stop codons, out-of-frame junctions, or ambiguous translated residues were removed. V3J clonotypes were defined as sequences sharing the same inferred V gene, J gene, and CDR3 amino acid sequence. Percentage overlap between repertoires was computed as shared unique clonotypes divided by the size of the smaller repertoire. Repertoire richness was assessed with RTK rarefaction, the Chao1 estimator, and Recon v2.1 estimates of unobserved clonotypes. Generation probabilities were computed with OLGA for all TCRbeta clonotypes obtained by the gDNA method from several donors. TCRdb took over this immuneACCESS table, retaining in-frame rearrangements with V and J assigned. Such tables are incomplete; in checked studies, under half of the missing clones stem from an unresolved V gene, and the remainder is unexplained. From that table come the V and J calls and clone size; the DNA was used to work out D and trimming. The sample contains more than 1.2 million clones, 98% of them found a single time. Of the sample, 0.36% is held by the ten largest clones.

The donors were healthy, HIV-negative adults with no recently reported acute infections or vaccinations. Every donor was a Caucasian adult living in Nashville, Tennessee, USA. CD4+ T cells were enriched by magnetic negative selection, after which naive cells were positively selected on CD45RA and the negative fraction was taken as the memory subset. Blood was obtained by leukapheresis, after which PBMCs were separated by Ficoll-Histopaque density gradient centrifugation and cryopreserved in liquid nitrogen vapor phase. Analytical flow cytometry was used to check the purity and quantity of every magnetically sorted T cell population. From each sorted fraction, genomic DNA was isolated and quantified by UV absorbance on a Nanodrop 2000c. A word on this clone: The antigen it recognizes is unknown. Base qualities were left out, and no much larger clone turns up one base away.

Broad study findings and their caveats: Sampling was restricted to blood, and TCR repertoires in tissues likely differ from the TCR repertoires found in blood. Larger estimated clonotype richness was generally found for naive subsets than for memory subsets. Even with the large sequencing depth, rarefaction of the sorted-subset datasets indicated that sequencing was incomplete. The genetic and exposure-history diversity represented was limited by the small number of donors. When a handful of donors were compared, the shared fraction of clonotypes was around 4.6% for naive CD4, 3% to 4% for naive CD8, more than 2% for memory CD4, and about 0.36% for memory CD8. Clonotypes shared by all four sorted-subset donors showed higher generation probabilities than non-shared clonotypes. Based on pairwise subsampling, the degree of clonotype sharing among donors was expected to be affected by sequencing depth.

The germline V gene encodes CDR1 MNHEY and CDR2 SMNVEV (reference sequence). Its CDR3 holds 13 amino acids, cysteine through phenylalanine. Solely the CDR3 DNA is kept, with 39 bases framed from the first base. Trimming removed 10 bases from V and 1 base from J, leaving 14 bases between the germline ends. The receptor was isolated from a man aged 25-45 years in good health. The chain couples TRBV27 to TRBJ2-7; there is no confident call for the D gene. Source material: naive CD4+ T cells sorted from blood. The sample's cell subset or site label, in plain terms: CD45RA+ positively selected. The CDR3 reads CATPRTVSYEQYF. The DNA is as follows: TGTGCCACTCCCCGGACGGTTTCCTACGAGCAGTACTTC.